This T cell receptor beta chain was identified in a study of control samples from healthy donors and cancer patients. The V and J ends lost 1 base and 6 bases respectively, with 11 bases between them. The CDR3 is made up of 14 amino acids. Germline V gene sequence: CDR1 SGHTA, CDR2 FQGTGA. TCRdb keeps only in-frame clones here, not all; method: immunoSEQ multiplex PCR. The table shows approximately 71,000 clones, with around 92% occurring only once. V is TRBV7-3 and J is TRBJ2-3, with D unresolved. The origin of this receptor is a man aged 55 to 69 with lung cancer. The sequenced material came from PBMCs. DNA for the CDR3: TGTGCCAGCAGCTTAAGCCCCCGAGGTGATACGCAGTATTTT. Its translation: CASSLSPRGDTQYF. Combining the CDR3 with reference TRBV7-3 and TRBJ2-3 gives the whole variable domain GAGVSQTPSNKVTEKGKYVELRCDPISGHTALYWYRQSLGQGPEFLIYFQGTGAADDSGLPNDRFFAVRPEGSVSTLKIQRTERGDSAVYLCASSLSPRGDTQYFGPGTRLTVL.